This T cell receptor (beta chain) is drawn from a study of shared clonotypes between healthy human individuals (dated by TCRdb to about 2020). Notes on the research overall: Three men and two women, aged 18 to 49 years, made up the cohort. Different laboratories and diverse techniques were used to prepare libraries and sequence TCR repertoires, to increase sequencing depth and limit assay-specific biases. For each donor, three plates each were used for CD4 naive and CD4 memory, two plates were used for CD8 naive, and one plate was used for CD8 memory. Blood TCR repertoires of roughly five healthy adults were deeply sequenced to estimate repertoire size and the extent of clonotype sharing between individuals. Between about 0.9 and 8.9 billion PBMCs per donor were obtained by leukapheresis. Study-wide findings and limitations: The genetic and exposure-history diversity represented was limited by the small number of donors. Even with the large sequencing depth, rarefaction of the sorted-subset datasets indicated that sequencing was incomplete. Compared with non-shared clonotypes, clonotypes shared by all four sorted-subset donors had higher generation probabilities. Sampling was limited to blood, and TCR repertoires in tissue likely differ from TCR repertoires in blood. Larger estimated clonotype richness was generally found for naive subsets than for memory subsets. Sharing across several donors was observed for approximately 5% of naive CD4, less than 4% of naive CD8, about 2.5% of memory CD4, and roughly 0.43% of memory CD8 clonotypes. Pairwise subsampling indicated that sequencing depth was expected to affect the degree of clonotype sharing among donors.

Healthy HIV-negative adults with no recently reported acute infections or vaccinations were included as donors. Every donor was a Caucasian adult residing in Nashville, Tennessee, USA. CD4+ T cells were enriched by magnetic negative selection, after which naive cells were positively selected on CD45RA and the negative fraction was taken as the memory subset. Blood was obtained by leukapheresis, after which PBMCs were separated by Ficoll-Histopaque density gradient centrifugation and cryopreserved in liquid nitrogen vapor phase. Purity and quantity of every magnetically sorted T cell population were checked by analytical flow cytometry. From each sorted fraction, genomic DNA was isolated and quantified by UV absorbance on a Nanodrop 2000c. Trimming leaves V shorter by 3 bases and J shorter by 5 bases, with the junction holding 14 bases beyond the gene matches. Per the germline V gene, SGDLS is the CDR1 and YYNGEE is the CDR2. Taken from cysteine to phenylalanine, the CDR3 has 17 residues. Just the 51-base CDR3 DNA is kept, in frame starting at base 1.

Using the deep immunoSEQ assay, multiplex PCR amplified TCR CDR3 regions from genomic DNA. Genomic DNA extracted from each cell subset was distributed evenly over all wells of several immunoSEQ 96-well plates, and each plate served as one replicate. For sorted subsets, each replicate PCR was loaded with about 0.2 ug genomic DNA, equivalent to 25,000 to 30,000 T cell genomes. Purified libraries were measured with a Qubit 3.0 fluorometer, size-checked on a Bioanalyzer 2100, and measured again with the KAPA Library Quantification kit. Every immunoSEQ 96-well plate was sequenced on a separate single-read 150-cycle Illumina NextSeq 550 flow cell. Regarding the original processing steps: Because the immunoSEQ output held only junctional sequences and lacked quality scores, the filtering could not match the filtering applied to full-length reads. To assign V/J genes and CDR3, sequences were annotated using PyIR, a Python wrapper for IgBLAST v1.9, with IMGT germline references. Reads were filtered out if the reads had weak V/J assignments (E-value above 1e-6), no CDR3, stop codons, out-of-frame junctions, or ambiguous translated residues. V3J clonotypes were defined as sequences sharing the same inferred V gene, J gene, and CDR3 amino acid sequence. Percentage overlap between repertoires was computed as shared unique clonotypes divided by the size of the smaller repertoire. Repertoire richness was assessed with RTK rarefaction, the Chao1 estimator, and Recon v2.1 estimates of unobserved clonotypes. Generation probabilities for all TCRbeta clonotypes obtained by the gDNA method from a few donors were computed using OLGA. Held by TCRdb, this immuneACCESS table contains in-frame sequences only and omits some clones. Under half of the omission traces to an unresolved V gene where checked; the cause of the rest is unknown. V and J calls and clone size follow that table, whereas D and trimming were derived from the DNA. In all, the sample holds around 700,000 clones, and more than 70% of those were seen once. The ten most abundant clones make up around 2% of the sample.

A remark on this clone: This receptor's antigen is unknown. Per-nucleotide qualities are absent, and no much larger clonotype sits a single base away.

This chain joins TRBV9 to TRBJ2-3; the junction holds 8 bases that match TRBD2. The specimen was memory CD4+ T cells sorted from blood. Interpreted using the paper, the cell subset or site label stands for: CD45RA-negative fraction. This receptor was obtained from a woman in her thirties in good health. The CDR3 amino acid sequence is: CASSARLSPGGVDTQYF. The nucleotide sequence reads TGTGCCAGCAGCGCCCGCCTGTCGCCGGGAGGGGTAGATACGCAGTATTTT.